These T cell receptor beta chains were read from a single sample in a study of control samples from healthy donors and cancer patients. Produced via immunoSEQ multiplex PCR; TCRdb's table is partial and in-frame only. The sample has under 200,000 clones; roughly 92% are singletons. Sequencing was carried out using blood. These receptors originate from a woman in her thirties in good health. Both conserved end residues are part of each CDR3. The D gene is left open where the match is weak. For some rows the clone size is stated as once, few or many, or as a class when expanded; others skip it.

v_gene,d_gene,abundance,j_gene,CDR3nt,CDR3aa
TRBV14,TRBD2,-,TRBJ2-1,TGTGCCAGCAGCCCACCGGGACTACCGTACAATGAGCAGTTCTTC,CASSPPGLPYNEQFF
TRBV14,-,few,TRBJ1-6,TGTGCCAGCAGCCAACTGGGCCAGGGCTCCTATAATTCACCCCTCCACTTT,CASSQLGQGSYNSPLHF
TRBV9,TRBD1,-,TRBJ2-1,TGTGCCAGCAGCGTAGGGGACAGTGATGAGCAGTTCTTC,CASSVGDSDEQFF
TRBV18,-,-,TRBJ2-7,TGTGCCAGCTCAGGCCGGGATTACGAGCAGTACTTC,CASSGRDYEQYF
TRBV13,-,-,TRBJ2-5,TGTGCCAGCAGCTTACAGGGGATTCGAGAGACCCAGTACTTC,CASSLQGIRETQYF
TRBV4-2,TRBD2,-,TRBJ2-7,TGTGCCAGCAGCCAAGCTGTTCTGGCGGGAGGGGAGTACGAGCAGTACTTC,CASSQAVLAGGEYEQYF
TRBV9,TRBD2,once,TRBJ2-1,TGTGCCAGCAGCGTAGACTGGCTAGCGGACTTTTACAATGAGCAGTTCTTC,CASSVDWLADFYNEQFF
TRBV19,-,-,TRBJ1-5,TGTGCCAGTAGCCCGGGGCCTTTAAGCAATCAGCCCCAGCATTTT,CASSPGPLSNQPQHF
TRBV5-1,-,-,TRBJ2-2,TGCGCCAGCAGCTGGAACAGGAACGCCGGGGAGCTGTTTTTT,CASSWNRNAGELFF
TRBV11-3,-,once,TRBJ1-5,TGTGCCAGCAGCTTAGGCGGCAGGGATCGTAGCAATCAGCCCCAGCATTTT,CASSLGGRDRSNQPQHF
TRBV19,-,-,TRBJ1-5,TGTGCCAGTAGTATGACAGGTCGGAGCAATCAGCCCCAGCATTTT,CASSMTGRSNQPQHF
TRBV6-5,-,-,TRBJ2-3,TGTGCCAGCAGGCCGGGTGCCACAGATACGCAGTATTTT,CASRPGATDTQYF
TRBV28,-,few,TRBJ1-1,TGTGCCAGCAGTAGACAGTTGAACACTGAAGCTTTCTTT,CASSRQLNTEAFF
TRBV18,-,once,TRBJ2-3,TGTGCCAGCTCACCTCGGACAGACCCAACAGATACGCAGTATTTT,CASSPRTDPTDTQYF
TRBV6-2/TRBV6-3,TRBD1,-,TRBJ2-2,TGTGCCAGCAGTTCCGACAGGGTCACCGGGGAGCTGTTTTTT,CASSSDRVTGELFF
TRBV24-1,TRBD1,-,TRBJ2-1,TGTGCCACCAGTGGAGTGACAGGGGGGAATGATGAGCAGTTCTTC,CATSGVTGGNDEQFF
TRBV6-6,TRBD1,-,TRBJ2-7,TGTGCCAGCAGCTGGAGTGGGACAGGGGCATCCGAGCAGTACTTC,CASSWSGTGASEQYF
TRBV7-3,-,-,TRBJ2-5,TGTGCCAGCAGCCTGACCAGAGGGGAGACCCAGTACTTC,CASSLTRGETQYF
TRBV2,-,-,TRBJ1-5,TGTGCCAGCAGTGATGAGGAGATGCCCCAGCATTTT,CASSDEEMPQHF
TRBV18,-,-,TRBJ1-5,TGTGCCAGCTCACGTGGACAAAATAGCAATCAGCCCCAGCATTTT,CASSRGQNSNQPQHF
TRBV5-4,-,-,TRBJ1-2,TGTGCCAGCAGCTTCGGAGGGAGCTATGGCTACACCTTC,CASSFGGSYGYTF
TRBV28,TRBD1,-,TRBJ2-7,TGTGCCAGCAGTTTAACGGGACAGTGGTATTACTTC,CASSLTGQWYYF
TRBV5-8,-,few,TRBJ2-1,TGTGCCAGCCACGGAATGAACAATGAGCAGTTCTTC,CASHGMNNEQFF
TRBV20-1,TRBD2,-,TRBJ2-1,TGCAGTGCTAGTGAACTAGCGGGAGTCAATGAGCAGTTCTTC,CSASELAGVNEQFF
TRBV10-3,-,-,TRBJ1-5,TGTGCCATCAGTGAGATGGGGGGAAGGCAGCCCCAGCATTTT,CAISEMGGRQPQHF
TRBV7-9,-,-,TRBJ1-3,TGTGCCTCCAAAAGGGAGGAAAACACCATATATTTT,CASKREENTIYF
TRBV2,-,once,TRBJ2-7,TGTGCCAGCAGTGGTGGGTCCTTCCGGGAGCAGTACTTC,CASSGGSFREQYF
TRBV5-5,TRBD1,once,TRBJ1-1,TGTGCCAGCAGGGTTGGACAGGCGAACACTGAAGCTTTCTTT,CASRVGQANTEAFF
TRBV28,TRBD2,-,TRBJ2-3,TGTGCCAGCAGTTCCCCAGCGGGAGTTAGCACAGATACGCAGTATTTT,CASSSPAGVSTDTQYF
TRBV5-8,TRBD1,-,TRBJ2-2,TGTGCCAGCAGAACTCCCGGGACAGGCCAATCCGAGCTGTTTTTT,CASRTPGTGQSELFF
TRBV12-3/TRBV12-4,-,-,TRBJ2-7,TGTGCCAGCAGTGCAACAGGGCCGGCGTACTTC,CASSATGPAYF
TRBV6-5,-,-,TRBJ2-3,TGTGCCAGCAGTTACAGTGGCGGAGGAGATACGCAGTATTTT,CASSYSGGGDTQYF
TRBV4-1,-,-,TRBJ1-4,TGCGCCAGCAGCCTCGCGGCCCCGAGCGGGGAACTGTTTTTT,CASSLAAPSGELFF
TRBV6-4,TRBD2,-,TRBJ2-1,TGTGCCAGCAGTGAGGGGACTACTAATGAGCAGTTCTTC,CASSEGTTNEQFF
TRBV21-1,-,-,TRBJ2-7,TGTGCCAGCAACAAGAGACTAGCGGGAGGACATTTAACCACCTACGAGCAGTACTTC,CASNKRLAGGHLTTYEQYF
TRBV28,TRBD2,-,TRBJ2-7,TGTGCCAGCAGTTTAGGCCTAGCGGGAGTAGGCGAGCAGTACTTC,CASSLGLAGVGEQYF
TRBV7-2,-,-,TRBJ2-1,TGTGCCAGCAGCTTAGAGATAGTTGAGCAGTTCTTC,CASSLEIVEQFF
TRBV6-6,-,-,TRBJ1-5,TGTGCCAGCAGTTACTCGGCAGTAAACAGCAATCAGCCCCAGCATTTT,CASSYSAVNSNQPQHF
TRBV28,TRBD2,once,TRBJ2-1,TGTGCCAGCAGTTTAATGCCTAGCGGACTTTCCTACAATGAGCAGTTCTTC,CASSLMPSGLSYNEQFF
TRBV3-1/TRBV3-2,TRBD2,-,TRBJ2-1,TGTGCCAACAGCCTAATAGCGGGAGGGATGTACAATGAGCAGTTCTTC,CANSLIAGGMYNEQFF
TRBV11-3,-,-,TRBJ2-2,TGTGCCAGCAGCTCGACCGATGGTACCGGGGAGCTGTTTTTT,CASSSTDGTGELFF
TRBV6-1,-,-,TRBJ2-6,TGTGCCAGCAGTGACGGGGTGACTGGGGCCAACGTCCTGACTTTC,CASSDGVTGANVLTF
TRBV7-6,-,-,TRBJ2-6,TGTGCCAGCAGCTTAGTGGACACTGGGGGGGCCAACGTCCTGACTTTC,CASSLVDTGGANVLTF
TRBV4-2,-,-,TRBJ2-5,TGTGCCAGCAGCGGGGAAGGGAAAGAGACCCAGTACTTC,CASSGEGKETQYF
TRBV3-1/TRBV3-2,-,-,TRBJ2-7,TGTGCCAGCAGCCCCGGGACACACGACTACGAGCAGTACTTC,CASSPGTHDYEQYF
TRBV11-3,TRBD2,-,TRBJ2-2,TGTGCCAGCAGCTTAGACGGTAGCGGGAGCGGCGGCACCGGGGAGCTGTTTTTT,CASSLDGSGSGGTGELFF
TRBV11-2,TRBD1,-,TRBJ2-7,TGTGCCAGCAGCTTAGAAGGGGTACAGGGGGTCTACGAGCAGTACTTC,CASSLEGVQGVYEQYF
TRBV7-9,TRBD1,-,TRBJ1-6,TGTGCCAGCAGATCCGGGACAGACAATTCACCCCTCCACTTT,CASRSGTDNSPLHF
TRBV9,-,-,TRBJ1-4,TGTGCCAGCAGCGCTTTCGGTGCAACTAATGAAAAACTGTTTTTT,CASSAFGATNEKLFF
TRBV9,TRBD2,-,TRBJ2-1,TGTGCCAGCAGCTCCAGACTAGCGGGAGTGAATGAGCAGTTCTTC,CASSSRLAGVNEQFF
TRBV21-1,-,few,TRBJ2-5,TGTGCCAGCAGCAAAGCTGGCCAGGGAGAGACCCAGTACTTC,CASSKAGQGETQYF
TRBV6-1,-,once,TRBJ1-6,TGTGCCAGCAGTGACCGGACGTTCTCAGCGGGGAATTCACCCCTCCACTTT,CASSDRTFSAGNSPLHF
TRBV6-6,-,-,TRBJ1-5,TGTGCCAGCAGCTCTACGAGAGGTTATAGCAATCAGCCCCAGCATTTT,CASSSTRGYSNQPQHF